One and the same sample provided the 22 T cell receptor beta chains below, sequenced in a study of shared clonotypes between healthy human individuals. Profiling relied on immunoSEQ multiplex PCR, and the TCRdb table lists in-frame clones only, not all of them. The sample has under 2,500,000 clones; roughly 95% are singletons. Sequencing used naive CD4+ T cells sorted from blood. As for subset: CD45RA+ positively selected. Every receptor here comes from a man between 18 and 35 years old in good health.

This chain uses TRBV29-1 with TRBJ1-5; D is possibly TRBD1 (5 bases). This CDR3 is 15 amino acids long. Between the trimmed V and J ends, which lost 6 bases and 3 bases, there was a span of 18 bases. From germline, CDR1 is SQVTM and CDR2 ANQGSEA. The CDR3 nucleotides are TGCAGCGTAGCCCGGGACGGTGGGTTCAATCAGCCCCAGCATTTT. Amino acid sequence: CSVARDGGFNQPQHF.

V usage is TRBV2 and J usage is TRBJ1-5; 11 bases are a match to TRBD1. The J segment lost 6 bases and the V segment lost 8 bases, leaving 9 bases of the junction unmatched. The germline CDR1 and CDR2 sequences are SNHLY and FYNNEI. This CDR3 spans 15 amino acids. The CDR3 sequence is CASAPGTGGSQPQHF. As DNA, the CDR3 is TGTGCCAGCGCCCCAGGGACAGGGGGATCTCAGCCCCAGCATTTT.

The J gene is TRBJ2-1, the V gene TRBV4-1; TRBD2 matches 12 bases. Germline V gives CDR1 MGHRA, CDR2 YSYEKL. V lost 1 base, J lost 9 bases, and 7 bases stayed unmatched. This CDR3 spans 16 amino acids. Here the CDR3 reads CASSQVTGLAGLEQFF. CDR3 DNA: TGCGCCAGCAGCCAAGTTACAGGACTAGCGGGACTTGAGCAGTTCTTC.

This chain uses TRBV9 with TRBJ2-7, with 11 bases that match TRBD1. Germline V lookup: CDR1 SGDLS, CDR2 YYNGEE. V shed 3 bases and J 2 bases; nucleotides not matched to a gene: 4. The CDR3 runs to 15 residues. CDR3 in amino acids: CASSAQGQGAYEQYF. The DNA of the CDR3 is TGTGCCAGCAGCGCGCAGGGACAGGGGGCCTACGAGCAGTACTTC.

This clone has a single count. V and J are TRBV10-3 and TRBJ1-2, with D uncertain. The germline V gene encodes CDR1 ENHRY and CDR2 SYGVKD. This CDR3 region has 13 residues. V was clipped by 3 bases and J by 6 bases, with 11 bases between them. In DNA form, the CDR3 reads TGTGCCATCAGTGACAAGGTATCGGATGGCTACACCTTC. This sequence encodes CAISDKVSDGYTF.

This sequence joins TRBV28 and TRBJ1-6, with 9 bases matching TRBD1. Per the germline V gene, CDR1 is MDHEN and CDR2 is SYDVKM. The CDR3 extends over 15 amino acids. Germline trimming cut 5 bases from V and 10 bases from J; bases unmatched to any gene: 9. CDR3 nucleotides: TGTGCCAGCAGTACCCCGGGACAGGGATTCTCACCCCTCCACTTT. It yields the protein CASSTPGQGFSPLHF. The whole variable domain, filled in from reference TRBV28 and TRBJ1-6, reads DVKVTQSSRYLVKRTGEKVFLECVQDMDHENMFWYRQDPGLGLRLIYFSYDVKMKEKGDIPEGYSVSREKKERFSLILESASTNQTSMYLCASSTPGQGFSPLHFGNGTRLTVT.

The V call is TRBV6-1, the J call TRBJ2-5, with 8 nucleotides matching TRBD2. Per germline, CDR1 MNHNS and CDR2 SASEGT. V trimming: 6 bases; J trimming: 4 bases; junction bases outside the gene matches: 7. CDR3 length equals 14 residues. In nucleotides, the CDR3 is TGTGCCAGCAGGAGGAAAGCGGGAGTAGAGACCCAGTACTTC. Its protein product is CASRRKAGVETQYF.

V usage is TRBV19 and J usage is TRBJ2-3; 7 nucleotides agree with TRBD2. Germline V gene sequence: CDR1 LNHDA, CDR2 SQIVND (reference sequence). The J segment lost 3 bases and the V segment lost 3 bases, leaving 6 bases of the junction unmatched. This CDR3 comprises 15 residues. The CDR3 region is CASSIGLGVTDTQYF. The DNA for the CDR3 is TGTGCCAGTAGTATCGGACTAGGGGTTACAGATACGCAGTATTTT.

The chain carries TRBV6-1 and TRBJ2-2; D could derive from TRBD1 or TRBD2 (5 bases each). Per the germline V gene, CDR1 is MNHNS and CDR2 is SASEGT. The CDR3 covers 15 residues. Trimming removed 5 bases at V and 1 base at J, with 11 bases between. The CDR3 region is CASSPGTGNTGELFF. The CDR3 DNA reads as TGTGCCAGCAGTCCCGGGACGGGGAACACCGGGGAGCTGTTTTTT.

This chain uses TRBV5-1 with TRBJ1-2; D call uncertain. The V gene lost 1 base and the J gene lost 7 bases, with 8 bases spanning the gap. Germline V CDR1 and CDR2: SGHRS, YFSETQ. The CDR3 is made up of 12 amino acids. The CDR3 region has the DNA TGCGCCAGCAGCTTGTCTTGGGGTGGCTACACCTTC. Translating gives CASSLSWGGYTF.

The chain uses TRBV5-4 and TRBJ1-1; TRBD1 matches at 10 bases. Germline V gives CDR1 SGHNT, CDR2 YYREEE (reference sequence). J gave up 4 bases and V 0 bases, and 3 bases lay outside the gene matches. CDR3 length: 15 residues. CDR3 coding DNA: TGTGCCAGCAGCTTGGAGACAGGGGGCATCACTGAAGCTTTCTTT. This encodes CASSLETGGITEAFF.

J is TRBJ2-4 and V is TRBV18; D is possibly TRBD2 (6 bases). From germline, CDR1 is KGHSH and CDR2 LQKENI. Trimming left V 3 bases short and J 7 bases short, with 16 bases between. This CDR3 is built from 15 residues. The CDR3 sequence is CASSPVAGNRNIQYF. In nucleotides, the CDR3 is TGTGCCAGCTCACCTGTGGCGGGGAACCGGAACATTCAGTACTTC.

The chain joins TRBV5-4 to TRBJ2-5, with TRBD2 matching over 14 bases. Trimming removed 4 bases from V and 2 bases from J; junction bases left unmatched: 4. Germline CDR1 SGHNT, CDR2 YYREEE (reference sequence). The CDR3 runs to 16 residues. The CDR3 here is CASSPGLAGAQETQYF. The CDR3 coding sequence is TGTGCCAGCAGCCCGGGACTAGCGGGGGCTCAAGAGACCCAGTACTTC.

The chain couples TRBV27 to TRBJ1-2; the match to TRBD1 covers 10 bases. After removal of 7 bases from V and 0 bases from J, the junction contained 2 bases not matched to a gene. CDR1 MNHEY and CDR2 SMNVEV come from the germline V gene (reference sequence). The CDR3 length is 14 residues. The CDR3 coding sequence is TGTGCCAGCACGACAGGGGGCTCTAACTATGGCTACACCTTC. Its protein is CASTTGGSNYGYTF.

The chain couples TRBV6-6 to TRBJ2-7; 8 nucleotides line up with TRBD1. The germline V gene encodes CDR1 MNHNY and CDR2 SVGAGI (reference sequence). This CDR3 comprises 16 residues. The V gene end was trimmed by 6 bases and the J gene end by 6 bases; junction bases not matched to a gene: 16. This chain's CDR3 is CASRHISGTGGREQYF. CDR3 coding DNA: TGTGCCAGCAGGCACATCTCCGGGACAGGAGGGCGCGAGCAGTACTTC.

The chain carries TRBV5-1 and TRBJ2-4; D gene ambiguous. V was cut by 4 bases and J by 10 bases, with 18 bases left in between. The germline CDR1 and CDR2 sequences are SGHRS and YFSETQ. The CDR3 length is 14 residues. The CDR3 is CASSPPVQSGIQYF. The CDR3 DNA reads TGCGCCAGCAGCCCGCCGGTCCAGTCTGGGATTCAGTACTTC.

This clone was counted between two and nine times. The chain carries TRBV25-1 and TRBJ1-3; D unclear. V lost 2 bases to trimming and J lost 0 bases, with 8 bases between them. The length of the CDR3 is 15 residues. CDR1 MGHDK and CDR2 SYGVNS come from the germline V gene. The CDR3 DNA sequence: TGTGCCAGCAGTGAAACAGTACTCTCTGGAAACACCATATATTTT. Protein product: CASSETVLSGNTIYF.

This clone occurred once. The chain is built from TRBV28 and TRBJ1-1; D possibly corresponds to TRBD1 (5 bases). Looked up from germline, CDR1 is MDHEN and CDR2 is SYDVKM. V lost 7 bases, J lost 8 bases, and 20 bases lay in between. The CDR3 contains 14 residues. CDR3 in amino acids: CASKMGPRRNEAFF. CDR3 DNA sequence: TGTGCCAGCAAAATGGGACCTCGCCGGAACGAAGCTTTCTTT.

This clone has only one observation. V usage is TRBV27 and J usage is TRBJ1-5; D is unresolved. The CDR3 is 12 amino acids. Germline V gene sequence: CDR1 MNHEY, CDR2 SMNVEV (reference sequence). The germline V and J ends were trimmed by 10 bases and 0 bases, with 7 bases remaining between them. CDR3 residues: CAKRYSNQPQHF. CDR3 nucleotide sequence: TGTGCCAAAAGGTATAGCAATCAGCCCCAGCATTTT.

As for this clone: The same CDR3 can be traced to other DNA sequences in this sample. The genes are TRBV18 and TRBJ2-7, with D maybe TRBD1 (6 bases). V was shortened by 2 bases and J by 4 bases, with 9 bases between the two germline ends. There are 13 residues in the CDR3. Per the germline V gene, CDR1 is KGHSH and CDR2 is LQKENI. CDR3 amino acids: CASSPGTSYEQYF. The CDR3 region has the DNA TGTGCCAGCTCACCAGGGACATCTTACGAGCAGTACTTC.

This chain joins TRBV2 and TRBJ1-6, with 7 bases lining up with TRBD1. The junction had 16 bases not matched to a gene; V was cut back by 1 base and J by 10 bases. The CDR3 is made up of 18 amino acids. CDR1 and CDR2 (germline): SNHLY, FYNNEI. CDR3 in DNA: TGTGCCAGCAGTGAAGTAAGGGACAGACGCTCCCTCGACTCACCCCTCCACTTT. Its protein is CASSEVRDRRSLDSPLHF.

The chain employs TRBV5-4 and TRBJ2-7; possibly TRBD1 for D (5 bases). The CDR3 consists of 13 residues. V was cut by 2 bases and J by 1 base, with 7 bases left in between. Germline CDR1 is SGHNT and CDR2 is YYREEE (reference sequence). DNA for the CDR3: TGTGCCAGCAGCTTACAGGCGTCCTACGAGCAGTACTTC. Protein: CASSLQASYEQYF. The full variable domain, in which reference TRBV5-4 and TRBJ2-7 provide the parts outside the CDR3, is ETGVTQSPTHLIKTRGQQVTLRCSSQSGHNTVSWYQQALGQGPQFIFQYYREEENGRGNFPPRFSGLQFPNYSSELNVNALELDDSALYLCASSLQASYEQYFGPGTRLTVT.